This T cell receptor (beta chain) is from a study of blood T cells in healthy people across ages. Study-wide background: Every two T cells gave about one barcoded beta molecule via template switching. The study, taken as a whole, reports: There were more naive CD4+ cells and higher diversity in long-lived donors than in aged donors.

This clonotype occurred a few times. The antigen remains unidentified. For the second PCR, which ran for about 7 to 11 cycles, a sample-barcoded 5' primer and a J-beta primer mix were used. Researchers report that a template-switch adaptor with 12 random nucleotides tagged each cDNA molecule. Using its own MiXCR run on the 5' RACE reads, TCRdb lists one record per CDR3 protein. The table includes over 1.5 million distinct CDR3 sequences, less than 50% detected once. CDR3 size: 14 residues. With V trimmed by 6 bases and J by 2 bases, 6 bases remained unmatched. The chain recombines TRBV12-3 or TRBV12-4 with TRBJ2-5, with 7 bases lining up with TRBD2. Source material: blood. The sequence was obtained from a woman between 35 and 50 years old in good health. DNA of the CDR3: TGTGCCAGCAGCTTCTACGGGGGGCAAGAGACCCAGTACTTC. Translated: CASSFYGGQETQYF.